This T cell receptor (beta chain) was captured by sequencing in a study of T cell responses to AZD1222 COVID-19 vaccine. The assay was immunoSEQ multiplex PCR, and TCRdb's table has in-frame clones only and misses some. The data contain some 170,000 clones, approximately 90% of them singletons. Study-wide findings and caveats: The study identified only five or six AZD1222 recipients as seropositive at baseline. Donors were chiefly white British, with a greater number of females, and clonal diversity was perhaps underestimated.

With respect to this clone: Antigen specificity is unknown.

J was trimmed by 5 bases and V by 3 bases; bases with no gene match: 9. The germline CDR1 and CDR2 sequences are LNHDA and SQIVND (reference sequence). This CDR3 has 16 amino acids. The source was peripheral blood, collected 28 days after the second dose of the MenACWY control vaccine. The rearrangement links TRBV19 to TRBJ2-5, with TRBD2 identical over 10 bases. The TCR sequence derives from an adult who received the MenACWY meningococcal vaccine as a control. The CDR3 protein is CASSIGLAGGQETQYF. The CDR3 DNA follows: TGTGCCAGTAGTATCGGTTTAGCGGGAGGTCAGGAGACCCAGTACTTC. The full variable domain, in which reference TRBV19 and TRBJ2-5 provide the parts outside the CDR3, is DGGITQSPKYLFRKEGQNVTLSCEQNLNHDAMYWYRQDPGQGLRLIYYSQIVNDFQKGDIAEGYSVSREKKESFPLTVTSAQKNPTAFYLCASSIGLAGGQETQYFGPGTRLLVL.